A single sample is the source of the 26 T cell receptor beta chains below, sequenced in a study of blood T cell repertoires in COVID-19. Libraries were prepared by immunoSEQ multiplex PCR; TCRdb keeps only in-frame clonotypes and omits some of them. The sample lists roughly 280,000 clones, about 91% occurring once. The source material was PBMCs or T cells enriched from blood (not recorded which). These receptors were collected from a middle-aged man who had been exposed to COVID-19.

The rearrangement links TRBV19 to TRBJ2-3; D might be TRBD2 (5 bases). Germline CDR1 and CDR2: LNHDA and SQIVND (reference sequence). CDR3 length equals 13 residues. The V gene lost 1 base and the J gene lost 6 bases, with 8 bases spanning the gap. Here the CDR3 reads CASSIGEWDTQYF. The CDR3 DNA sequence: TGTGCCAGTAGTATAGGGGAGTGGGATACGCAGTATTTT. The full variable domain, with the rest looked up from reference TRBV19 and TRBJ2-3, is DGGITQSPKYLFRKEGQNVTLSCEQNLNHDAMYWYRQDPGQGLRLIYYSQIVNDFQKGDIAEGYSVSREKKESFPLTVTSAQKNPTAFYLCASSIGEWDTQYFGPGTRLTVL.

J is TRBJ1-5 and V is TRBV6-5; TRBD1 might be the D (5 bases). There are 13 residues in the CDR3. Germline CDR1 is MNHEY and CDR2 is SVGAGI. The ends were cut back, 5 bases at V and 3 bases at J, with 8 bases in the middle. The CDR3 DNA follows: TGTGCCAGCAGTCAGGACATCAATCAGCCCCAGCATTTT. Its translation is CASSQDINQPQHF.

The rearrangement joins TRBV28 to TRBJ2-5, with TRBD1 identical over 8 bases. Looked up from germline, CDR1 is MDHEN and CDR2 is SYDVKM. This CDR3 spans 13 amino acids. Trimming at V came to 7 bases and at J to 5 bases, leaving 6 bases not matched to a gene. CDR3 DNA sequence: TGTGCCAGCATCGACAGGGGCGAGGAGACCCAGTACTTC. The encoded protein is CASIDRGEETQYF.

The chain employs TRBV4-2 and TRBJ2-7; no reliable D call. Trimming removed 0 bases from V and 6 bases from J, with 9 bases in between. The CDR3 spans 13 residues. Germline V gives CDR1 LGHNA, CDR2 YNFKEQ. CDR3 coding DNA: TGTGCCAGCAGCCAAGACTACTCCCTCGAGCAGTACTTC. Translated, it gives CASSQDYSLEQYF.

This clone has only one observation. Here the CDR3 reads CASSLSTGGDTEAFF. In nucleotides, the CDR3 is TGTGCCAGCAGCTTAAGCACAGGGGGAGACACTGAAGCTTTCTTT. The gene calls are TRBV11-2 and TRBJ1-1; 8 nucleotides line up with TRBD1. Germline CDR1 is SGHAT and CDR2 is FQNNGV. The CDR3 has 15 residues. V was pared by 2 bases and J by 3 bases, with 5 bases of the junction left unmatched.

The V and J genes are TRBV24-1 and TRBJ2-1, with 8 bases fitting TRBD2. Germline CDR1 KGHDR, CDR2 SFDVKD. The CDR3 totals 15 residues. The junction had 11 bases not matched to a gene; V was cut back by 6 bases and J by 8 bases. The CDR3 reads CATSYPAGDLYEQFF. The CDR3 region has the DNA TGTGCCACCAGTTACCCAGCGGGAGATCTTTATGAGCAGTTCTTC.

V gene TRBV18 combines with J gene TRBJ2-1; D possibly corresponds to TRBD2 (5 bases). Germline V gives CDR1 KGHSH, CDR2 LQKENI. Trimming removed 6 bases at V and 10 bases at J, with 16 bases between. The CDR3 length is 13 residues. CDR3 sequence reads: CASSPITTGEQFF. The CDR3 coding sequence is TGTGCCAGCTCGCCAATTACGACGGGGGAGCAGTTCTTC.

The chain is built from TRBV4-2 and TRBJ2-4, with TRBD2 matching 13 bases. Germline V gene sequence: CDR1 LGHNA, CDR2 YNFKEQ. J lost 1 base, V lost 4 bases, and 13 bases had no gene match. The CDR3 contains 20 residues. The DNA of the CDR3 is TGTGCCAGCAGCCGGAGCCGGACTAGCGGGAGTACTCCTGCCAAAAACATTCAGTACTTC. This codes for CASSRSRTSGSTPAKNIQYF.

The CDR3 protein is CASSLGGGEQYF. The DNA of the CDR3 is TGTGCCAGCAGTCTCGGAGGTGGCGAGCAGTACTTC. The chain is built from TRBV9 and TRBJ2-7; perhaps TRBD2 as D (5 bases). Germline assignment: CDR1 SGDLS and CDR2 YYNGEE. This CDR3 has 12 residues. Trimming took off 5 bases at V and 6 bases at J, with 12 bases between the two ends.

This clone was detected once. The V gene is TRBV5-6, the J gene TRBJ1-2; D might be TRBD1 (6 bases). Per the germline V gene, CDR1 is SGHDT and CDR2 is YYEEEE. The germline V and J ends were trimmed by 1 base and 7 bases, with 11 bases remaining between them. This CDR3 comprises 13 residues. The CDR3: CASSLNRAGGYTF. DNA for the CDR3: TGTGCCAGCAGCTTGAACAGGGCTGGTGGCTACACCTTC.

The chain recombines TRBV29-1 with TRBJ1-5, with D possibly being TRBD1 (5 bases). CDR1 SQVTM and CDR2 ANQGSEA come from the germline V gene. This CDR3 region has 14 residues. Trimming pared 5 bases from V and 4 bases from J, leaving 15 bases between. CDR3 nucleotides: TGCAGCGTTAGGTGGAGCGGGGCTAATCAGCCCCAGCATTTT. As protein: CSVRWSGANQPQHF.

The chain carries TRBV1 and TRBJ1-5. TRBV1 has pseudogene status. The CDR3 is made up of 17 amino acids. The CDR3 protein is CTSSQESAARPIQPQHF. Written as DNA, the CDR3 is TGCACCAGCAGCCAAGAGTCGGCGGCCCGGCCGATTCAGCCCCAGCATTTT.

The genes are TRBV28 and TRBJ1-1, with TRBD1 matching over 7 bases. The CDR3 runs to 16 residues. Germline CDR1 is MDHEN and CDR2 is SYDVKM. J lost 0 bases, V lost 3 bases, and 7 bases had no gene match. For the CDR3, the DNA is TGTGCCAGCAGTTTCTACTCCGGGACAGTGAACACTGAAGCTTTCTTT. Translated, it gives CASSFYSGTVNTEAFF.

The rearrangement uses TRBV30 and TRBJ2-3, with a tentative D call TRBD1 (6 bases). Germline V gives CDR1 GTSNPN, CDR2 SVGIG (reference sequence). The CDR3 runs to 14 residues. The germline V and J ends were trimmed by 2 bases and 10 bases, with 19 bases remaining between them. The CDR3 protein is CAWSPTTTGLAQYF. The CDR3 region has the DNA TGTGCCTGGAGTCCAACGACAACAGGGTTAGCGCAGTATTTT.

As DNA, the CDR3 is TGTGCCAGCAGCGTGGACAGGCCCTACGAGCAGTACTTC. Translating gives CASSVDRPYEQYF. This chain connects TRBV5-5 to TRBJ2-7; 7 bases are a match to TRBD1. J was trimmed by 2 bases and V by 4 bases; bases with no gene match: 3. CDR1 and CDR2 from the germline V gene are SGHKS and YYEKEE (reference sequence). This CDR3 has 13 amino acids. The variable domain in full, with the rest retrieved from reference TRBV5-5 and TRBJ2-7, is DAGVTQSPTHLIKTRGQQVTLRCSPISGHKSVSWYQQVLGQGPQFIFQYYEKEERGRGNFPDRFSARQFPNYSSELNVNALLLGDSALYLCASSVDRPYEQYFGPGTRLTVT.

The chain is built from TRBV21-1 and TRBJ2-7; the D call of TRBD2 is as the table states it, not checked on the DNA. TRBV21-1 is classified as a pseudogene. CDR3 length: 13 residues. CDR3: CASPCAGGHEQYF. CDR3 nucleotide sequence: TGTGCCAGCCCGTGCGCGGGAGGGCACGAGCAGTACTTC.

The chain joins TRBV5-1 to TRBJ2-1; 8 positions agree with TRBD2. CDR1 is SGHRS and CDR2 is YFSETQ in the germline V gene. The CDR3 runs to 15 residues. V lost 5 bases to trimming and J lost 2 bases; unmatched junction nucleotides: 6. CDR3 residues: CASRDREGTYNEQFF. The CDR3 DNA follows: TGCGCCAGCAGGGACCGGGAGGGCACCTACAATGAGCAGTTCTTC.

As to this clone: The same CDR3 also results from other DNA sequences found in this sample. This chain links TRBV27 with TRBJ1-5; D is uncertain. CDR3 length: 15 amino acids. Deletions cut 2 bases from V and 0 bases from J, with 8 bases between. Germline loops: CDR1 MNHEY, CDR2 SMNVEV (reference sequence). The CDR3 reads CASSLGGYSNQPQHF. CDR3 DNA sequence: TGTGCCAGCAGTTTAGGAGGATATAGCAATCAGCCCCAGCATTTT.

This rearrangement joins TRBV7-3 to TRBJ2-1; perhaps TRBD2 as D (5 bases). Germline V gene data show CDR1 as SGHTA and CDR2 as FQGTGA. The CDR3 covers 12 residues. Trimming took 5 bases from V and 8 from J, leaving 10 bases between them. Written as DNA, the CDR3 is TGTGCCAGCAGCGTAGGGCGGGATGAGCAGTTCTTC. Protein sequence: CASSVGRDEQFF. The variable domain in full, with the rest retrieved from reference TRBV7-3 and TRBJ2-1, is GAGVSQTPSNKVTEKGKYVELRCDPISGHTALYWYRQSLGQGPEFLIYFQGTGAADDSGLPNDRFFAVRPEGSVSTLKIQRTERGDSAVYLCASSVGRDEQFFGPGTRLTVL.

V and J are TRBV2 and TRBJ1-4; 9 nucleotides agree with TRBD1. V lost 5 bases, J lost 4 bases, and 8 bases stayed unmatched. CDR3 length equals 16 residues. Looked up from germline, CDR1 is SNHLY and CDR2 is FYNNEI. The DNA of the CDR3 is TGTGCCAGCAGTCCCGGGACAGGGAGAATTAATGAAAAACTGTTTTTT. This encodes CASSPGTGRINEKLFF. The whole variable domain, filled in from reference TRBV2 and TRBJ1-4, reads EPEVTQTPSHQVTQMGQEVILRCVPISNHLYFYWYRQILGQKVEFLVSFYNNEISEKSEIFDDQFSVERPDGSNFTLKIRSTKLEDSAMYFCASSPGTGRINEKLFFGSGTQLSVL.

This sequence joins TRBV4-1 and TRBJ1-4; D call uncertain. V was clipped by 3 bases and J by 8 bases, with 10 bases between them. Germline CDR1 is MGHRA and CDR2 is YSYEKL. This CDR3 is 13 amino acids long. CDR3 amino acids: CASSQALREKLFF. CDR3 bases: TGCGCCAGCAGCCAGGCTCTGCGGGAAAAACTGTTTTTT.

This clone was picked up a small number of times. The J gene is TRBJ1-1, the V gene TRBV6-4; a possible D gene is TRBD1 (5 bases). This CDR3 has 13 amino acids. CDR1 is MRHNA, CDR2 SNTAGT, per germline. V lost 5 bases, J lost 3 bases, and 10 bases lay in between. CDR3 nucleotides: TGTGCCAGCAGTCGGAGCAGGGACACTGAAGCTTTCTTT. It encodes CASSRSRDTEAFF.

J is TRBJ1-2 and V is TRBV5-4; maybe TRBD1 (5 bases). This CDR3 region has 14 residues. The V end was cut by 1 base, the J end by 3 bases, with 10 bases between. Looked up from germline, CDR1 is SGHNT and CDR2 is YYREEE (reference sequence). CDR3 region: CASSLMTGDYGYTF. The CDR3 DNA sequence: TGTGCCAGCAGCTTGATGACGGGGGACTATGGCTACACCTTC.

This chain joins TRBV29-1 and TRBJ2-7; a weak D match, TRBD1 (6 bases). The V gene lost 4 bases and the J gene lost 6 bases, with 13 bases spanning the gap. The CDR3 extends over 12 amino acids. From germline, CDR1 is SQVTM and CDR2 ANQGSEA. The CDR3 protein is CSVVSRGREQYF. CDR3 nucleotide sequence: TGCAGCGTTGTGAGCAGGGGACGCGAGCAGTACTTC.

The chain joins TRBV11-2 to TRBJ1-1; 7 bases match TRBD1. Per the germline V gene, CDR1 is SGHAT and CDR2 is FQNNGV. The CDR3 runs 13 residues. With 1 base clipped from V and 6 bases from J, the junction kept 2 bases outside the gene matches. The CDR3 sequence: CASSLGGGSEAFF. CDR3 sequence (DNA): TGTGCCAGCAGCTTAGGAGGGGGCTCTGAAGCTTTCTTT.

J is TRBJ1-5 and V is TRBV6-1, with D perhaps matching TRBD1 (5 bases). V was pared by 2 bases and J by 9 bases, with 14 bases between. The germline V gene encodes CDR1 MNHNS and CDR2 SASEGT. The CDR3 totals 14 residues. The CDR3 DNA reads as TGTGCCAGCAGTGAAAATGCAGGGTACACGCCCCAGCATTTT. This codes for CASSENAGYTPQHF.